This TCR beta chain is drawn from a study of blood T cells in healthy people across ages. Study-wide results and limits: A roughly linear fall in TCR beta diversity per million T cells was seen with increasing age.

Primed by a sample-barcoded 5' primer and a J-beta primer mix, a second PCR proceeded for roughly 6 to 12 cycles. Every cDNA was tagged by a template-switch adaptor with 12 random nucleotides. TCRdb recomputed calls from the 5' RACE reads with MiXCR, one row per CDR3 protein. The table includes about 1.8 million distinct CDR3 sequences, around 50% detected once. Germline loops: CDR1 SGHTA, CDR2 FQGNSA. The ends lost 0 bases at V and 3 bases at J; junction bases unmatched: 3. The CDR3 has 16 residues. Per sample, at least 5 micrograms of total RNA were extracted. Notes on this clonotype: The antigen remains undetermined.

This chain connects TRBV7-2 to TRBJ2-1; 9 positions match TRBD2. The sequence derives from a woman aged 40 to 49 in good health. Sequenced input: blood. CDR3: CASSLASGGIYNEQFF. The CDR3 DNA reads as TGTGCCAGCAGCTTAGCTAGCGGGGGAATCTACAATGAGCAGTTCTTC.